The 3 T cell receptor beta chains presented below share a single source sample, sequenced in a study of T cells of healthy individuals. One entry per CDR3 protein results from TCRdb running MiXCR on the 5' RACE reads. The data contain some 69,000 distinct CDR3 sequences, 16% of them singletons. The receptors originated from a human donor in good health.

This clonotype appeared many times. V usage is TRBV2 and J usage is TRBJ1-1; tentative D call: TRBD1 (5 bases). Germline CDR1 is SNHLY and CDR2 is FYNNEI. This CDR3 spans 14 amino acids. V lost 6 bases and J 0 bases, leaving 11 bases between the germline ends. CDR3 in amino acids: CASRGLDLNTEAFF. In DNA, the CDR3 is TGTGCCAGCAGGGGACTCGACTTGAACACTGAAGCTTTCTTT.

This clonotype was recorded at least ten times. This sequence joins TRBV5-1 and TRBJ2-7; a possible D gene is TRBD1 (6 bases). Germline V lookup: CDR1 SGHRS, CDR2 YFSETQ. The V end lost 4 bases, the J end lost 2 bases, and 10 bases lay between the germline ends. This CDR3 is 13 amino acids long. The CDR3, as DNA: TGCGCCAGCAGCCCCGGGACAACCTACGAGCAGTACTTC. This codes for CASSPGTTYEQYF. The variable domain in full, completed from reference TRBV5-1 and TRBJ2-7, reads KAGVTQTPRYLIKTRGQQVTLSCSPISGHRSVSWYQQTPGQGLQFLFEYFSETQRNKGNFPGRFSGRQFSNSRSEMNVSTLELGDSALYLCASSPGTTYEQYFGPGTRLTVT.

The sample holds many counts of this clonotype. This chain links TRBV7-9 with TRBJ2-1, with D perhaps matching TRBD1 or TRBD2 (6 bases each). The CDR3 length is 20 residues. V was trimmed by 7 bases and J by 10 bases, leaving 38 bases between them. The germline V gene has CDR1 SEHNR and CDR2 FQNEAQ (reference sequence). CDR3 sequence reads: CASIRGGSGGTTPAEGEQFF. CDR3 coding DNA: TGTGCCAGCATCCGAGGGGGGTCCGGAGGGACAACCCCAGCGGAGGGAGAGCAGTTCTTC.